This T cell receptor beta chain was sequenced during a study of blood T cell repertoires in COVID-19. Across the study: Whether acute or convalescent, the COVID-19 samples came from the United States, Italy and Spain. The analysed material was cDNA or gDNA that came from T cells, B-cell-depleted T cells, or PBMCs.

This CDR3 has 15 residues. From germline, CDR1 is MGHRA and CDR2 YSYEKL. V shed 1 base and J 3 bases; nucleotides not matched to a gene: 4. Under the authors' procedure: Amplified reference gene primers provided the basis for estimating nucleated cell counts. Data came from immunoSEQ multiplex PCR; TCRdb stores just in-frame clones and leaves some out. The D gene and trimming were derived from the DNA, and the V and J assignments and clone size from that table. This table holds some 6,100 clones, about 90% found once. This clone has a single count. Sequencing used peripheral blood. The chain has TRBV4-1 and TRBJ2-7; 9 bases line up with TRBD2. The sequence was collected from a human donor in a cohort sampled during active COVID-19. The CDR3 sequence: CASSQASGIVYEQYF. The CDR3 DNA sequence: TGCGCCAGCAGCCAAGCTAGCGGGATAGTCTACGAGCAGTACTTC.